This T cell receptor beta chain originates from a study of T cells in Graves' hyperthyroidism and ophthalmopathy. This CDR3 is 20 amino acids long. Trimming removed 6 bases from V and 4 bases from J, with 30 bases in between. Germline V lookup: CDR1 SNHLY, CDR2 FYNNEI. The TCR beta CDR3 regions underwent amplification using RNA transcripts as the source. First-round RT-PCR targeting the TCR CDR3 was performed with the HTBI primer set. MiXCR was run by TCRdb on the multiplex PCR reads, yielding one entry per CDR3 protein. The top ten clones hold approximately 15% of a sample with hundreds of thousands of distinct CDR3 sequences, 15% to 20% of them seen once. This clonotype has at least ten counts.

Specimen: blood. The receptor's source is a woman between 45 and 65 years old with Graves' hyperthyroidism that later progressed to Graves' ophthalmopathy. J is TRBJ2-2 and V is TRBV2; D might be TRBD2 (5 bases). DNA for the CDR3: TGTGCCAGCAGCCAAGAGGGTGTGATCTGGACTCGCCTCAGCACCGGGGAGCTGTTTTTT. Translating gives CASSQEGVIWTRLSTGELFF.